The 23 T cell receptor beta chains below were found in one sample sequenced in a study of T-cell memory formation after mild COVID-19. TCRdb reprocessed the 5' RACE reads with MiXCR, giving one entry per CDR3 protein. Of 300,000 to 350,000 distinct CDR3 sequences listed, just under 20% are singletons. Sample: PBMCs or a T cell subset sorted from them (not recorded which). The receptors were gathered from a man aged 18 to 35 who had mild COVID-19 (a few samples of this study predate the infection). Cell type and time point are not known.

The sample holds a few counts of this clonotype. The genes are TRBV6-2 or TRBV6-3 and TRBJ2-7; TRBD1 aligns across 7 bases. Germline CDR1 reads MNHEY; CDR2 reads SVGEGT. The CDR3 sequence is 12 residues long. Trimming took 2 bases from V and 6 from J; bases not matched to a gene: 1. This CDR3 is CASSYRTGEQYF. The CDR3 region has the DNA TGTGCCAGCAGTTACAGGACAGGCGAGCAGTACTTC.

This clonotype was seen only a few times. J is TRBJ2-2 and V is TRBV7-8; D is ambiguous. Germline V gene data show CDR1 as SGHVS and CDR2 as FQNEAQ. The CDR3 spans 13 residues. The germline V and J ends were trimmed by 0 bases and 6 bases, with 5 bases remaining between them. Here the CDR3 DNA reads TGTGCCAGCAGCTTAGCAGAGGCCGGGGAGCTGTTTTTT. Its protein is CASSLAEAGELFF.

The chain links TRBV18 to TRBJ1-2, with 7 bases matching TRBD1. Germline V gene data show CDR1 as KGHSH and CDR2 as LQKENI. With V trimmed by 7 bases and J by 5 bases, 13 bases remained unmatched. This CDR3 is built from 15 residues. CDR3 DNA: TGTGCCAGCTATGGGACAGCGCTCATTTCTTATGGCTACACCTTC. It is translated as CASYGTALISYGYTF.

The chain carries TRBV12-3 or TRBV12-4 and TRBJ2-7, with 10 bases identical to TRBD1. With V trimmed by 5 bases and J by 2 bases, 3 bases remained unmatched. The CDR3 sequence is 14 residues long. For the CDR3, the DNA is TGTGCCAGCAGTAAGGGACAGGGGACCTACGAGCAGTACGTC. Translating gives CASSKGQGTYEQYV.

This clonotype has just a few counts. This sequence joins TRBV19 and TRBJ1-2, with D unclear. The V gene lost 6 bases and the J gene lost 1 base, with 9 bases spanning the gap. The CDR3 spans 13 residues. CDR1 is LNHDA and CDR2 is SQIVND in the germline V gene (reference sequence). This CDR3 is CASSLDVNYGYTF. The CDR3 DNA sequence: TGTGCCAGTAGCCTCGACGTTAACTATGGCTACACCTTC.

This chain links TRBV7-2 with TRBJ2-1; D is undetermined. The V gene lost 3 bases and the J gene lost 7 bases, with 10 bases spanning the gap. The CDR3 is 13 amino acids. Germline-derived CDR1 and CDR2 are SGHTA and FQGNSA. The CDR3 reads CASSLDRRNEQFF. In DNA, the CDR3 is TGTGCCAGCAGCTTGGACCGTCGGAATGAGCAGTTCTTC.

This sequence joins TRBV7-9 and TRBJ1-1; unclear D gene. Germline V gene lookup returns CDR1 SEHNR and CDR2 FQNEAQ (reference sequence). V lost 2 bases to trimming and J lost 2 bases, with 9 bases between them. The CDR3 runs 14 residues. As DNA, the CDR3 is TGTGCCAGCAGCTTAACGTGGGGAAACACTGAAGCTTTCTTT. It yields the protein CASSLTWGNTEAFF.

This clonotype appeared a few times. The V gene is TRBV5-1, the J gene TRBJ2-1; D perhaps matches TRBD1 (5 bases). The germline gives CDR1 SGHRS, CDR2 YFSETQ. V was shortened by 2 bases and J by 9 bases, with 9 bases between the two germline ends. This CDR3 comprises 12 residues. CDR3 coding DNA: TGCGCCAGCAGCTTCCCAGACAGTGAGCAGTTCTTC. Translated: CASSFPDSEQFF. The entire variable domain, with the rest obtained from reference TRBV5-1 and TRBJ2-1, is as follows: KAGVTQTPRYLIKTRGQQVTLSCSPISGHRSVSWYQQTPGQGLQFLFEYFSETQRNKGNFPGRFSGRQFSNSRSEMNVSTLELGDSALYLCASSFPDSEQFFGPGTRLTVL.

The chain recombines TRBV4-1 with TRBJ1-5; D is undetermined. The CDR3 contains 15 residues. Trimming removed 0 bases from V and 6 bases from J, with 12 bases in between. CDR1 is MGHRA, CDR2 YSYEKL, per germline. This CDR3 is CASSQELRAGQPQHF. The CDR3 nucleotides read TGCGCCAGCAGCCAAGAGCTACGGGCGGGTCAGCCCCAGCATTTT.

This clonotype has a count of ten or more. V is TRBV5-5 and J is TRBJ2-7; perhaps TRBD1 as D (6 bases). The germline V gene encodes CDR1 SGHKS and CDR2 YYEKEE (reference sequence). V was trimmed by 4 bases and J by 1 base, leaving 15 bases between them. There are 15 residues in the CDR3. The CDR3 bases are TGTGCCAGCAGCGTGACAGGTGGGAGATCCTACGAGCAGTACTTC. Amino acid sequence: CASSVTGGRSYEQYF. Using reference TRBV5-5 and TRBJ2-7 for the parts outside the CDR3, the full variable domain is DAGVTQSPTHLIKTRGQQVTLRCSPISGHKSVSWYQQVLGQGPQFIFQYYEKEERGRGNFPDRFSARQFPNYSSELNVNALLLGDSALYLCASSVTGGRSYEQYFGPGTRLTVT.

This rearrangement joins TRBV5-6 to TRBJ1-2, with TRBD1 as a possible D gene (6 bases). CDR1 is SGHDT and CDR2 is YYEEEE in the germline V gene. CDR3 length: 14 residues. Trimming pared 2 bases from V and 7 bases from J, leaving 15 bases between. The CDR3 spells CASSLPSGVGGYTF. The CDR3 region has the DNA TGTGCCAGCAGCTTACCCTCAGGGGTCGGTGGCTACACCTTC. The whole variable domain, remainder taken from reference TRBV5-6 and TRBJ1-2, is DAGVTQSPTHLIKTRGQQVTLRCSPKSGHDTVSWYQQALGQGPQFIFQYYEEEERQRGNFPDRFSGHQFPNYSSELNVNALLLGDSALYLCASSLPSGVGGYTFGSGTRLTVV.

This clonotype has a handful of counts. V and J are TRBV6-5 and TRBJ2-1; the match to TRBD2 covers 10 bases. Germline CDR1 MNHEY, CDR2 SVGAGI. The junction had 4 bases not matched to a gene; V was cut back by 5 bases and J by 3 bases. The CDR3 covers 15 residues. As DNA, the CDR3 is TGTGCCAGCAGTGATAGCGGGGGGAACTACAATGAGCAGTTCTTC. Encoded protein: CASSDSGGNYNEQFF.

Notes on this clonotype: Sequence at one end of the junction differs from germline and may be a read error. The chain recombines TRBV10-3 with TRBJ2-2; TRBD2 agrees at 9 bases. CDR3 length: 16 amino acids. Germline V lookup: CDR1 ENHRY, CDR2 SYGVKD. The CDR3 sequence is CASSSPSGGYTGELFF. CDR3 coding DNA: TGTGCCAGTTCTTCCCCAAGCGGGGGGTACACGGGGGAGCTGTTTTTT.

The rearrangement joins TRBV5-5 to TRBJ2-5, with 9 bases matching TRBD1. The CDR3 sequence is 16 residues long. Germline V gives CDR1 SGHKS, CDR2 YYEKEE (reference sequence). V shed 3 bases and J 2 bases; nucleotides not matched to a gene: 8. The CDR3 coding sequence is TGTGCCAGCAGCTGGGGACAGGGAAGAGTTCAAGAGACCCAGTACTTC. This translates into CASSWGQGRVQETQYF. Looking up the rest from reference TRBV5-5 and TRBJ2-5 gives the full variable domain: DAGVTQSPTHLIKTRGQQVTLRCSPISGHKSVSWYQQVLGQGPQFIFQYYEKEERGRGNFPDRFSARQFPNYSSELNVNALLLGDSALYLCASSWGQGRVQETQYFGPGTRLLVL.

This clonotype was observed many times. The chain carries TRBV4-3 and TRBJ1-3, with D maybe TRBD1 (6 bases). The CDR3 runs 17 residues. Germline assignment: CDR1 LGHNA and CDR2 YSLEER. V was trimmed by 0 bases and J by 0 bases, leaving 12 bases between them. The CDR3 DNA follows: TGCGCCAGCAGCCAAGACGGGACACTCAGCTCTGGAAACACCATATATTTT. Protein: CASSQDGTLSSGNTIYF.

This clonotype was found a few times. The chain combines TRBV12-3 or TRBV12-4 with TRBJ2-3, with 7 bases aligning to TRBD1. V lost 5 bases to trimming and J lost 2 bases; unmatched junction nucleotides: 7. The CDR3 loop spans 15 amino acids. In DNA form, the CDR3 reads TGTGCCAGCAGTCGTTGGGACAGCCCCACAGATACGCAGTATTTT. Translating gives CASSRWDSPTDTQYF.

This clonotype has more than one count but fewer than ten. This rearrangement joins TRBV20-1 to TRBJ2-2; the match to TRBD2 covers 8 bases. V was clipped by 0 bases and J by 1 base; unmatched bases: 4. The CDR3 spans 16 residues. Germline V gives CDR1 DFQATT, CDR2 SNEGSKA (reference sequence). The CDR3 protein is CSARDTSGGNTGELFF. As DNA, the CDR3 is TGCAGTGCTAGAGACACCAGCGGGGGGAACACCGGGGAGCTGTTTTTT.

A few counts support this clonotype. The chain has TRBV7-2 and TRBJ2-1; 8 bases are shared with TRBD1. V gave up 3 bases and J gave up 9 bases; unmatched junction bases: 19. The V gene's germline CDR1 is SGHTA and CDR2 FQGNSA. The CDR3 spans 18 residues. The CDR3 DNA reads as TGTGCCAGCAGCTTGTTCCCCTTTACAGGGGACACAGGGGGTGAGCAGTTCTTC. Encoded protein: CASSLFPFTGDTGGEQFF.

This clonotype showed up just a few times. The chain joins TRBV7-2 to TRBJ2-2; D tentatively fits TRBD1 or TRBD2 (6 bases each). The CDR3 extends over 16 amino acids. V gave up 7 bases and J gave up 6 bases, with 21 bases separating them. Germline lookup yields CDR1 SGHTA and CDR2 FQGNSA. The CDR3 reads CASNRAGSVQAGELFF. The CDR3 DNA reads as TGTGCCAGCAACAGGGCGGGATCCGTCCAGGCCGGGGAGCTGTTTTTT.

The rearrangement uses TRBV2 and TRBJ2-5, with 8 bases that match TRBD2. The junction had 7 bases not matched to a gene; V was cut back by 6 bases and J by 1 base. This CDR3 contains 15 residues. Germline V CDR1 and CDR2: SNHLY, FYNNEI. CDR3: CASSPFSGVQETQYF. DNA for the CDR3: TGTGCCAGCAGCCCCTTTAGCGGGGTCCAAGAGACCCAGTACTTC. Full variable domain (rest looked up from reference TRBV2 and TRBJ2-5): EPEVTQTPSHQVTQMGQEVILRCVPISNHLYFYWYRQILGQKVEFLVSFYNNEISEKSEIFDDQFSVERPDGSNFTLKIRSTKLEDSAMYFCASSPFSGVQETQYFGPGTRLLVL.

J is TRBJ1-5 and V is TRBV28, with 9 nucleotides matching TRBD1. Trimming took 5 bases from V and 6 from J; bases not matched to a gene: 14. The CDR3 runs to 17 residues. Germline V gene data show CDR1 as MDHEN and CDR2 as SYDVKM. The CDR3: CASSLPQGAEDGQPQHF. In DNA form, the CDR3 reads TGTGCCAGCAGTCTACCACAGGGGGCTGAGGACGGTCAGCCCCAGCATTTT.

This clonotype showed up just a few times. The chain combines TRBV7-3 with TRBJ1-6, with 7 bases identical to TRBD1. The germline V gene encodes CDR1 SGHTA and CDR2 FQGTGA. J was trimmed by 5 bases and V by 3 bases; bases with no gene match: 4. The CDR3 is 15 residues long. CDR3 in amino acids: CASSFDGQDNSPLHF. CDR3 bases: TGTGCCAGCAGCTTCGACGGACAGGATAATTCACCCCTCCACTTT.

In its sample, this clonotype was seen a few times. This chain uses TRBV15 with TRBJ1-1; D not certain. Trimming pared 0 bases from V and 1 base from J, leaving 9 bases between. Per the germline V gene, CDR1 is LNHNV and CDR2 is YYDKDF (reference sequence). The CDR3 extends over 15 amino acids. CDR3 bases: TGTGCCACCAGCAGAGACTTGACACCGAACACTGAAGCTTTCTTT. It is translated as CATSRDLTPNTEAFF.